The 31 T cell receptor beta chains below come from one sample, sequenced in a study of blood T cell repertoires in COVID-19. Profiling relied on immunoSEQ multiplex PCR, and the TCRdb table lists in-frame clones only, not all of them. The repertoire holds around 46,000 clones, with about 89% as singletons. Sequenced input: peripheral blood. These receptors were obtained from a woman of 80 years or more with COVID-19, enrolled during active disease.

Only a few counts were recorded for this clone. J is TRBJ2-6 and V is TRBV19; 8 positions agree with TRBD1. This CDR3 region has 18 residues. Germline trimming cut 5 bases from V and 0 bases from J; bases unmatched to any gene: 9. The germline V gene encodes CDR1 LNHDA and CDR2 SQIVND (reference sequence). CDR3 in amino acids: CASSPRDRRLSGANVLTF. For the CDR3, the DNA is TGTGCCAGTAGTCCCAGGGACAGGAGACTCTCTGGGGCCAACGTCCTGACTTTC. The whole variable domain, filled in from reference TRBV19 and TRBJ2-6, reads DGGITQSPKYLFRKEGQNVTLSCEQNLNHDAMYWYRQDPGQGLRLIYYSQIVNDFQKGDIAEGYSVSREKKESFPLTVTSAQKNPTAFYLCASSPRDRRLSGANVLTFGAGSRLTVL.

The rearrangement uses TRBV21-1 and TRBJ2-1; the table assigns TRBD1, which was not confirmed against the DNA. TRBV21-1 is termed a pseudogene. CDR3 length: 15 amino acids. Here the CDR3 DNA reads TGTGCCAGCAGCAAAAACGTGGGACACCGCAATGAGCAGTTCTTC. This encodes CASSKNVGHRNEQFF.

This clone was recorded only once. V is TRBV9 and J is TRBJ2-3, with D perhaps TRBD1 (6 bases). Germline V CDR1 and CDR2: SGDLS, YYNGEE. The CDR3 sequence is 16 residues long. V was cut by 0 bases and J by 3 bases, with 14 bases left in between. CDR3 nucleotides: TGTGCCAGCAGCGTAGGGGGGCCATTCAGGACAGATACGCAGTATTTT. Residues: CASSVGGPFRTDTQYF.

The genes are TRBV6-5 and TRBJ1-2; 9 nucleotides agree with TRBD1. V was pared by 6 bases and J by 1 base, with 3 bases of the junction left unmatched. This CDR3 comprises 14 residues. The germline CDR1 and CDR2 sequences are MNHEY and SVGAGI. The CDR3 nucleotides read TGTGCCAGCAGACGACAGGGGGGTAACTATGGCTACACCTTC. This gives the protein CASRRQGGNYGYTF.

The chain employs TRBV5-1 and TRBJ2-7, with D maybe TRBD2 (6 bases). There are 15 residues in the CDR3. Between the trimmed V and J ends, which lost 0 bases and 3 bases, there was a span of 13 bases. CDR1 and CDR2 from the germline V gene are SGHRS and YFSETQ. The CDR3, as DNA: TGCGCCAGCAGCTTGGATGGAATGGGACTCTACGAGCAGTACTTC. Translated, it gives CASSLDGMGLYEQYF.

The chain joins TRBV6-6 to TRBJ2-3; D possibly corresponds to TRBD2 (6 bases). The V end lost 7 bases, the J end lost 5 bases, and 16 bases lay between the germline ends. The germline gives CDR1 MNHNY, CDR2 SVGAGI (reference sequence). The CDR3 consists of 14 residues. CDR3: CASTTGVHGDTQYF. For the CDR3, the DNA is TGTGCCAGCACCACGGGGGTGCACGGAGATACGCAGTATTTT.

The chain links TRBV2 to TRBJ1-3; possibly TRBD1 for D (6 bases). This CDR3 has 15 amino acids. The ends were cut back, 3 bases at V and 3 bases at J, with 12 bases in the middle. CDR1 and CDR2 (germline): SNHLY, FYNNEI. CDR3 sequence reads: CASSDPRGSGNTIYF. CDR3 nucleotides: TGTGCCAGCAGTGATCCCAGGGGTAGTGGAAACACCATATATTTT.

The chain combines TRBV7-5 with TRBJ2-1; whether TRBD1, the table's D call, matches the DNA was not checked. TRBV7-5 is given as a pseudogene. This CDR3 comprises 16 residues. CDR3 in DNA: TGTGCCAGAAGCTTAGCGGTGAAGAGACACCTCAATGAGCAGTTCTTC. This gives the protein CARSLAVKRHLNEQFF.

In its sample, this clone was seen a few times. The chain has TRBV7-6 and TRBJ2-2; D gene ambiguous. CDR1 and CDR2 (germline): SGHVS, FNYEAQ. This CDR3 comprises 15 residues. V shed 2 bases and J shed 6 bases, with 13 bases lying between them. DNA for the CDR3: TGTGCCAGCAGCTTAATTGGGCCTCTTCCCGGGGAGCTGTTTTTT. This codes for CASSLIGPLPGELFF.

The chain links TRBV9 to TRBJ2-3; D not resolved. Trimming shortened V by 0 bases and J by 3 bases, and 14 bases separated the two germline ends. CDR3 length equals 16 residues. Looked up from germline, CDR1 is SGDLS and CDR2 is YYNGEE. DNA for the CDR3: TGTGCCAGCAGCGTAGTTCGCGGCTCGACGACAGATACGCAGTATTTT. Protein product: CASSVVRGSTTDTQYF.

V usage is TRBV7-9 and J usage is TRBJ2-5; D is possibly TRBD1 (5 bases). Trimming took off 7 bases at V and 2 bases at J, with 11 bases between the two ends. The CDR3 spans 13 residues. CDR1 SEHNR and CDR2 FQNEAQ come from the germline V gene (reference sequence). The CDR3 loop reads CASTRTPQETQYF. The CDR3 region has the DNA TGTGCCAGCACCCGGACACCACAAGAGACCCAGTACTTC.

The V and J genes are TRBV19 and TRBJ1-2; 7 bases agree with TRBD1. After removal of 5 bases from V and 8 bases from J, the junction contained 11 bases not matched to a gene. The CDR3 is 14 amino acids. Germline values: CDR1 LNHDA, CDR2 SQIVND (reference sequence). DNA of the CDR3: TGTGCCAGTAGTCTAGGAGGGACAGTGGGAGGCTACACCTTC. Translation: CASSLGGTVGGYTF.

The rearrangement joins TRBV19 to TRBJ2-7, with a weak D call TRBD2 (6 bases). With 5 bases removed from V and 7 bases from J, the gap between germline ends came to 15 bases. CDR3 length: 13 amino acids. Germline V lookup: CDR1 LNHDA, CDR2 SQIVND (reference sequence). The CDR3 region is CASSPRLVSEQYF. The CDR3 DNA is TGTGCCAGTAGTCCCCGACTAGTTTCGGAGCAGTACTTC.

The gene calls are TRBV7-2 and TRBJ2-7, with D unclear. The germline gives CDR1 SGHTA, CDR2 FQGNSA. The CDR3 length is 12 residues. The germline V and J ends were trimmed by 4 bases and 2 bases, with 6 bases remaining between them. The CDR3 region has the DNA TGTGCCAGCAGCTCCTTTGCCTACGAGCAGTACTTC. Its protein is CASSSFAYEQYF. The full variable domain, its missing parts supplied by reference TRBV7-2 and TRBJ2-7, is GAGVSQSPSNKVTEKGKDVELRCDPISGHTALYWYRQSLGQGLEFLIYFQGNSAPDKSGLPSDRFSAERTGGSVSTLTIQRTQQEDSAVYLCASSSFAYEQYFGPGTRLTVT.

Here the CDR3 DNA reads TGTGCCAGCAGCTTGGCCCGGACTAGCAGTTCCTACAATGAGCAGTTCTTC. This codes for CASSLARTSSSYNEQFF. V and J are TRBV5-6 and TRBJ2-1; 8 bases match TRBD2. The length of the CDR3 is 17 residues. Unmatched junction bases numbered 6, after V lost 0 bases and J lost 1 base. Germline CDR1 is SGHDT and CDR2 is YYEEEE.

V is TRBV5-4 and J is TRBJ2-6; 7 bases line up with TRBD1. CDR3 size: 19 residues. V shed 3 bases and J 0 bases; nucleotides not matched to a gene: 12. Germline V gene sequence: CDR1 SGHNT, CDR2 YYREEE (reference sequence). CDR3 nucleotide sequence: TGTGCCAGCAGCTCACGTTTGGGACAGAGCCGCTCTGGGGCCAACGTCCTGACTTTC. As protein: CASSSRLGQSRSGANVLTF.

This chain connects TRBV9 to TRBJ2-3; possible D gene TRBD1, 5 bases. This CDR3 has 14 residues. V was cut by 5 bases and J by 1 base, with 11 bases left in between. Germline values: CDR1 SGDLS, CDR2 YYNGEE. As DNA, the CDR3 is TGTGCCAGCAGTTGGGGCGGCCGCACAGATACGCAGTATTTT. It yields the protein CASSWGGRTDTQYF.

Here the CDR3 DNA reads TGTGCCAGCAGCCTCGACAGGGGGGGAACTGAAGCTTTCTTT. This codes for CASSLDRGGTEAFF. The rearrangement joins TRBV5-4 to TRBJ1-1, with 9 bases identical to TRBD1. V was clipped by 4 bases and J by 5 bases; unmatched bases: 6. CDR3 size: 14 residues. Per the germline V gene, CDR1 is SGHNT and CDR2 is YYREEE (reference sequence).

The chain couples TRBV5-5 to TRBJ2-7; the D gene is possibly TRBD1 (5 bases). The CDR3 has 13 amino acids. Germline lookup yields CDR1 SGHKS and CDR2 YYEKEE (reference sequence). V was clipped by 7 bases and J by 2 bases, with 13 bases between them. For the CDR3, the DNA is TGTGCCAGCTCCCAGCAGGGTGCCTACGAGCAGTACTTC. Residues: CASSQQGAYEQYF. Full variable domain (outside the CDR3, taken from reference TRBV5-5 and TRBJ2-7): DAGVTQSPTHLIKTRGQQVTLRCSPISGHKSVSWYQQVLGQGPQFIFQYYEKEERGRGNFPDRFSARQFPNYSSELNVNALLLGDSALYLCASSQQGAYEQYFGPGTRLTVT.

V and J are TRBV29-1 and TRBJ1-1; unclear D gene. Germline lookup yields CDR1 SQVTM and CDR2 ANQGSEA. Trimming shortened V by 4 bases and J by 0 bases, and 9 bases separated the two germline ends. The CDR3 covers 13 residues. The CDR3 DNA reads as TGCAGCGTTGTTGTTAACTTGAACACTGAAGCTTTCTTT. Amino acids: CSVVVNLNTEAFF. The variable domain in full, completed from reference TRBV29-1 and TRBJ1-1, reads SAVISQKPSRDICQRGTSLTIQCQVDSQVTMMFWYRQQPGQSLTLIATANQGSEATYESGFVIDKFPISRPNLTFSTLTVSNMSPEDSSIYLCSVVVNLNTEAFFGQGTRLTVV.

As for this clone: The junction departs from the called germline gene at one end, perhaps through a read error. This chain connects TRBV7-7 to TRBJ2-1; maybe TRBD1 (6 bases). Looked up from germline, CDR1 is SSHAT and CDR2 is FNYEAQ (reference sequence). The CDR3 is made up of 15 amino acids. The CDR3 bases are TGTGCTAGCAGCTCGGACAGCCTAAGGTCCAATGAGCAGTTCTTC. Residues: CASSSDSLRSNEQFF.

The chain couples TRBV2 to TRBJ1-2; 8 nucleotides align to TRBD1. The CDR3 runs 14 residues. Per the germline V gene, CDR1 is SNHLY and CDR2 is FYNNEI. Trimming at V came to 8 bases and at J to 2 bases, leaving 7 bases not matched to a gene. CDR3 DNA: TGTGCCAGCCCACGACAGGGGAAAAACTATGGCTACACCTTC. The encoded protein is CASPRQGKNYGYTF.

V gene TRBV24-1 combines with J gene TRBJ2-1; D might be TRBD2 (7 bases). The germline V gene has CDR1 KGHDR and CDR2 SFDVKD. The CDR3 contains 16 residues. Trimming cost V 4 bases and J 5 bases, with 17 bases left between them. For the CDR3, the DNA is TGTGCCACCAGTGACAGGGGTGCTAGCGGTAACAATGAGCAGTTCTTC. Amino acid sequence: CATSDRGASGNNEQFF.

The CDR3 DNA is TGTGCCAGCAGAAAACTAGCGGGGACCACAGATACGCAGTATTTT. Encoded protein: CASRKLAGTTDTQYF. This rearrangement joins TRBV6-5 to TRBJ2-3, with TRBD2 matching 10 bases. Per the germline V gene, CDR1 is MNHEY and CDR2 is SVGAGI. CDR3 length equals 15 residues. V was clipped by 6 bases and J by 2 bases; unmatched bases: 5.

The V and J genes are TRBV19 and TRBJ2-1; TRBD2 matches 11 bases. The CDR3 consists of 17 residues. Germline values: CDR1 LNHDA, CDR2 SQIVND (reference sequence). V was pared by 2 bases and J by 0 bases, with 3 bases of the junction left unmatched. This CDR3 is CASSIPGLAGSYNEQFF. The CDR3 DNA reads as TGTGCCAGTAGTATACCCGGACTAGCGGGCTCCTACAATGAGCAGTTCTTC.

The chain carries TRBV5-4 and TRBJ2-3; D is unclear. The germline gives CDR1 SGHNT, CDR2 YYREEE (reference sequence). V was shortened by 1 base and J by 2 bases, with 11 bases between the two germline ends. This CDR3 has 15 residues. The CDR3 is CASSLSPGFTDTQYF. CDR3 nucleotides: TGTGCCAGCAGCTTGTCCCCCGGGTTCACAGATACGCAGTATTTT.

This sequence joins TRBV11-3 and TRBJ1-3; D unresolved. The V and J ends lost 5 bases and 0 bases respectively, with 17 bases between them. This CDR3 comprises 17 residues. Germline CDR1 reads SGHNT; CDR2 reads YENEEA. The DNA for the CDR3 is TGTGCCAGCAGCGGCCCCTTACGGGTCCTCTCTGGAAACACCATATATTTT. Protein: CASSGPLRVLSGNTIYF.

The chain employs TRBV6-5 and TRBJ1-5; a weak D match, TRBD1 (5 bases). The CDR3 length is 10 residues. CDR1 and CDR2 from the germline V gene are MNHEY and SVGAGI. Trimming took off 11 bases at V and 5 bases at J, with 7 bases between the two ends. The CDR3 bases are TGTGCCCGGGGGGATCAGCCCCAGCATTTT. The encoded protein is CARGDQPQHF.

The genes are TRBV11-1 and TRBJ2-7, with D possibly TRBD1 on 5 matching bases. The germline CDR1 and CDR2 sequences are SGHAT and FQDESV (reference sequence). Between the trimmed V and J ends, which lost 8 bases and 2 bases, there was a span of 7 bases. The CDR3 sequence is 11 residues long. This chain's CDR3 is CASARAYEQYF. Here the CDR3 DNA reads TGTGCCAGCGCCAGGGCCTACGAGCAGTACTTC.

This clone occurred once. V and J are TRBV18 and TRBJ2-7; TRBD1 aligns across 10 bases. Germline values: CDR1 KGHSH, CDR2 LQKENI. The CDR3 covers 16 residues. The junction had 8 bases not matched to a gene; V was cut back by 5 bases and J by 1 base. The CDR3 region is CASSKSGTGDSYEQYF. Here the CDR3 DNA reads TGTGCCAGCTCAAAATCCGGGACAGGGGATTCCTACGAGCAGTACTTC.

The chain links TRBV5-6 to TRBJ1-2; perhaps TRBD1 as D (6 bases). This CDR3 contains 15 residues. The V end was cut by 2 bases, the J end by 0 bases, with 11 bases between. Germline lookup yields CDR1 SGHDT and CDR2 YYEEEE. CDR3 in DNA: TGTGCCAGCAGCTTAAGGGGGGGTCCTAACTATGGCTACACCTTC. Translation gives CASSLRGGPNYGYTF.